The source of this TCR beta chain is a study of shared T cell receptors in the human thymus. This CDR3 spans 16 amino acids. J was trimmed by 3 bases and V by 0 bases; bases with no gene match: 3. Per the germline V gene, CDR1 is MNHEY and CDR2 is SVGAGI. Clones were sequenced by immunoSEQ multiplex PCR, and TCRdb holds only the in-frame ones, with some missing. Among hundreds of thousands of clones listed, roughly 88% were seen once. These same records also appear under a second study, on human thymus T cells.

Sequencing used thymocytes. This chain joins TRBV6-5 and TRBJ2-5, with 11 bases matching TRBD2. This clonotype was sampled from a boy younger than two with a congenital heart defect. This chain's CDR3 is CASSYSTSGSEETQYF. As DNA, the CDR3 is TGTGCCAGCAGTTACTCAACTAGCGGGAGTGAAGAGACCCAGTACTTC.